One and the same sample provided the 24 T cell receptor beta chains below, sequenced in a study of cytomegalovirus exposure and HLA in healthy donors. The PCR had 60 Vbeta and 13 Jbeta primers. Profiling relied on immunoSEQ multiplex PCR, and the TCRdb table lists in-frame clones only, not all of them. The sample records around 58,000 clones, about 77% being singletons. Specimen: PBMCs. The receptors were gathered from a female donor in good health and CMV-seronegative.

The J gene is TRBJ2-7, the V gene TRBV18, with D possibly matching TRBD2 (6 bases). Germline CDR1 is KGHSH and CDR2 is LQKENI. CDR3 length equals 15 residues. Deletions cut 1 base from V and 4 bases from J, with 14 bases between. The CDR3 sequence is CASSPRPAGTYEQYF. The CDR3 DNA reads TGTGCCAGCTCACCACGGCCCGCGGGAACTTACGAGCAGTACTTC.

The chain uses TRBV27 and TRBJ2-5, with D perhaps TRBD2 (6 bases). The CDR3 is 16 amino acids. CDR1 and CDR2 from the germline V gene are MNHEY and SMNVEV (reference sequence). V lost 5 bases to trimming and J lost 3 bases, with 19 bases between them. CDR3 sequence: CASSRRGHSSKETQYF. As DNA, the CDR3 is TGTGCCAGCAGTCGGAGGGGCCACTCGTCGAAAGAGACCCAGTACTTC.

This clone occurred once. The chain joins TRBV5-1 to TRBJ2-7, with 9 bases that match TRBD1. This CDR3 contains 14 residues. V lost 2 bases, J lost 3 bases, and 3 bases stayed unmatched. Per the germline V gene, CDR1 is SGHRS and CDR2 is YFSETQ. The CDR3: CASSLPGQGYEQYF. CDR3 bases: TGCGCCAGCAGCTTACCGGGACAGGGCTACGAGCAGTACTTC. Full variable domain (rest looked up from reference TRBV5-1 and TRBJ2-7): KAGVTQTPRYLIKTRGQQVTLSCSPISGHRSVSWYQQTPGQGLQFLFEYFSETQRNKGNFPGRFSGRQFSNSRSEMNVSTLELGDSALYLCASSLPGQGYEQYFGPGTRLTVT.

The gene calls are TRBV28 and TRBJ1-2; the match to TRBD1 covers 7 bases. V was clipped by 6 bases and J by 5 bases; unmatched bases: 18. The germline gives CDR1 MDHEN, CDR2 SYDVKM. The CDR3 spans 17 residues. DNA for the CDR3: TGTGCCAGCAGCCAAATCCGGGGGTTAGGGGGCGTTTATGGCTACACCTTC. The encoded protein is CASSQIRGLGGVYGYTF.

This chain joins TRBV10-3 and TRBJ1-1; no clear D gene. The germline V gene has CDR1 ENHRY and CDR2 SYGVKD. V dropped 6 bases and J dropped 4 bases, with 18 bases sitting between them. This CDR3 spans 15 amino acids. The CDR3 region has the DNA TGTGCCATCAGGGACTTGGATAGAAAGGCCACTGAAGCTTTCTTT. Amino acid sequence: CAIRDLDRKATEAFF.

The rearrangement joins TRBV7-9 to TRBJ1-5; D is unclear. There are 13 residues in the CDR3. V was clipped by 3 bases and J by 4 bases, with 7 bases between them. CDR1 and CDR2 from the germline V gene are SEHNR and FQNEAQ (reference sequence). CDR3 residues: CASSFTGNQPQHF. Written as DNA, the CDR3 is TGTGCCAGCAGCTTCACGGGAAATCAGCCCCAGCATTTT. Full variable domain (missing parts from reference TRBV7-9 and TRBJ1-5): DTGVSQNPRHKITKRGQNVTFRCDPISEHNRLYWYRQTLGQGPEFLTYFQNEAQLEKSRLLSDRFSAERPKGSFSTLEIQRTEQGDSAMYLCASSFTGNQPQHFGDGTRLSIL.

The chain employs TRBV7-9 and TRBJ2-7, with a weak D call TRBD1 (6 bases). This CDR3 is built from 13 residues. Looked up from germline, CDR1 is SEHNR and CDR2 is FQNEAQ (reference sequence). Deletions cut 5 bases from V and 7 bases from J, with 15 bases between. In nucleotides, the CDR3 is TGTGCCAGCAGCCACAGGACAGCTGGGGAGCAGTACTTC. Its protein is CASSHRTAGEQYF.

The chain is built from TRBV10-3 and TRBJ2-7; TRBD1 matches at 7 bases. With 0 bases clipped from V and 4 bases from J, the junction kept 6 bases outside the gene matches. There are 15 residues in the CDR3. Germline V CDR1 and CDR2: ENHRY, SYGVKD. CDR3 region: CAISESGDRTYEQYF. The CDR3 DNA is TGTGCCATCAGTGAGTCGGGGGACAGAACTTACGAGCAGTACTTC.

This chain connects TRBV5-6 to TRBJ1-5; D remains ambiguous. CDR3 length: 14 residues. Germline V lookup: CDR1 SGHDT, CDR2 YYEEEE. With 3 bases removed from V and 5 bases from J, the gap between germline ends came to 12 bases. CDR3 DNA sequence: TGTGCCAGCAGCTCGGCAGGCAGCTATCAGCCCCAGCATTTT. It yields the protein CASSSAGSYQPQHF.

The table lists this clone with a count of one. The chain couples TRBV10-3 to TRBJ2-7, with TRBD2 matching 11 bases. The V and J ends lost 5 bases and 5 bases, in that order; junction bases with no gene match: 8. CDR3 size: 15 residues. CDR1 is ENHRY, CDR2 SYGVKD, per germline. CDR3 nucleotide sequence: TGTGCCATCAGTCGCAGTAGCGGGAGGGGCCACGAGCAGTACTTC. Its protein product is CAISRSSGRGHEQYF.

The sample holds a few counts of this clone. The rearrangement uses TRBV28 and TRBJ1-4; D may be TRBD1 (6 bases). Between the trimmed V and J ends, which lost 5 bases and 7 bases, there was a span of 17 bases. CDR1 and CDR2 from the germline V gene are MDHEN and SYDVKM. This CDR3 region has 15 residues. The CDR3 DNA reads as TGTGCCAGCAGTCCGACCGACAGGTTTTCTGAAAAACTGTTTTTT. It codes for CASSPTDRFSEKLFF. The full variable domain, in which reference TRBV28 and TRBJ1-4 provide the parts outside the CDR3, is DVKVTQSSRYLVKRTGEKVFLECVQDMDHENMFWYRQDPGLGLRLIYFSYDVKMKEKGDIPEGYSVSREKKERFSLILESASTNQTSMYLCASSPTDRFSEKLFFGSGTQLSVL.

The CDR3 sequence: CASSQDLDRGRAGANVLTF. The DNA for the CDR3 is TGTGCCAGCAGCCAGGACCTGGACAGGGGTAGAGCTGGGGCCAACGTCCTGACTTTC. This chain links TRBV4-2 with TRBJ2-6, with 9 bases that match TRBD1. The CDR3 extends over 19 amino acids. Germline trimming cut 3 bases from V and 2 bases from J; bases unmatched to any gene: 11. Germline V CDR1 and CDR2: LGHNA, YNFKEQ.

The sample holds a few counts of this clone. The rearrangement links TRBV4-2 to TRBJ2-7; the D gene is possibly TRBD2 (6 bases). The CDR3 runs to 15 residues. Germline V gene data show CDR1 as LGHNA and CDR2 as YNFKEQ. V was shortened by 4 bases and J by 0 bases, with 13 bases between the two germline ends. In DNA, the CDR3 is TGTGCCAGCAGCCGGGGACTCCTAAGCTCCTACGAGCAGTACTTC. It specifies CASSRGLLSSYEQYF.

With regard to this clone: Its ends do not fully match the called genes, so a read error is possible. This chain connects TRBV19 to TRBJ2-5; D unclear. The germline V gene has CDR1 LNHDA and CDR2 SQIVND (reference sequence). This CDR3 has 13 residues. CDR3 nucleotides: TGTGCTAGTAGTATGTCTCGGGAAGAGACCCAGTACTTC. It encodes CASSMSREETQYF.

The count of this clone is one. J is TRBJ1-4 and V is TRBV5-1; 7 positions match TRBD1. Per germline, CDR1 SGHRS and CDR2 YFSETQ. This CDR3 spans 14 amino acids. Trimming took 0 bases from V and 8 from J; bases not matched to a gene: 4. The CDR3 reads CASSLGYRGEKLFF. CDR3 bases: TGCGCCAGCAGCTTGGGGTACAGGGGAGAAAAACTGTTTTTT. Complete variable domain (other parts from reference TRBV5-1 and TRBJ1-4): KAGVTQTPRYLIKTRGQQVTLSCSPISGHRSVSWYQQTPGQGLQFLFEYFSETQRNKGNFPGRFSGRQFSNSRSEMNVSTLELGDSALYLCASSLGYRGEKLFFGSGTQLSVL.

The chain couples TRBV28 to TRBJ1-1, with 10 bases identical to TRBD1. Germline CDR1 reads MDHEN; CDR2 reads SYDVKM. Losses at the gene ends were 6 bases for V and 2 bases for J; bases not matched to a gene: 6. The CDR3 is 15 amino acids. In DNA form, the CDR3 reads TGTGCCAGCAGGGGGACAGGGGCCAAAAACACTGAAGCTTTCTTT. This sequence encodes CASRGTGAKNTEAFF.

J is TRBJ2-5 and V is TRBV15; tentatively, D is TRBD2 (6 bases). This CDR3 has 13 amino acids. Per germline, CDR1 LNHNV and CDR2 YYDKDF (reference sequence). V was pared by 8 bases and J by 3 bases, with 13 bases between. The CDR3, as DNA: TGTGCCACCTCCGGGACTCCTAAAGAGACCCAGTACTTC. Translation gives CATSGTPKETQYF.

The chain couples TRBV19 to TRBJ2-3, with D perhaps matching TRBD2 (5 bases). Germline values: CDR1 LNHDA, CDR2 SQIVND (reference sequence). V shed 2 bases and J shed 4 bases, with 13 bases lying between them. The CDR3 is 15 amino acids. The CDR3 region has the DNA TGTGCCAGTAGTATAAATCGGGATTACGCAGATACGCAGTATTTT. It translates to CASSINRDYADTQYF.

The chain employs TRBV6-5 and TRBJ1-2; D gene uncertain. Germline V CDR1 and CDR2: MNHEY, SVGAGI. The V end was cut by 2 bases, the J end by 5 bases, with 15 bases between. The CDR3 is 15 residues long. The CDR3 sequence: CASSYGSAGDYGYTF. CDR3 nucleotide sequence: TGTGCCAGCAGTTACGGGTCGGCCGGAGATTATGGCTACACCTTC.

The chain combines TRBV5-1 with TRBJ2-3; possibly TRBD1 for D (6 bases). This CDR3 contains 15 residues. CDR1 and CDR2 (germline): SGHRS, YFSETQ. V lost 3 bases to trimming and J lost 1 base, with 12 bases between them. CDR3 residues: CASSSLDSRTDTQYF. In nucleotides, the CDR3 is TGCGCCAGCAGCTCGCTGGACAGCCGCACAGATACGCAGTATTTT.

This rearrangement joins TRBV19 to TRBJ2-3, with no clear D. The CDR3 extends over 14 amino acids. Germline V CDR1 and CDR2: LNHDA, SQIVND (reference sequence). Trimming pared 1 base from V and 5 bases from J, leaving 10 bases between. CDR3: CASSIAPRRDTQYF. For the CDR3, the DNA is TGTGCCAGTAGTATAGCACCGAGGCGAGATACGCAGTATTTT.

The chain combines TRBV15 with TRBJ2-1; TRBD1 matches 10 bases. Trimming took 5 bases from V and 5 from J; bases not matched to a gene: 6. Germline-derived CDR1 and CDR2 are LNHNV and YYDKDF (reference sequence). This CDR3 contains 15 residues. CDR3 protein: CATSRPGQGHNEQFF. CDR3 DNA: TGTGCCACCAGCCGACCGGGACAGGGGCACAATGAGCAGTTCTTC.

This clone has just a few counts. The chain employs TRBV6-6 and TRBJ2-7; 8 bases line up with TRBD1. The V segment lost 7 bases and the J segment 7 bases; nucleotides outside the gene matches: 9. The CDR3 is 13 amino acids. Germline CDR1 MNHNY, CDR2 SVGAGI (reference sequence). CDR3 DNA sequence: TGTGCCAGCACAGGACAGGGTTTTATTGAGCAGTACTTC. Encoded protein: CASTGQGFIEQYF.

J is TRBJ1-2 and V is TRBV5-5, with 7 bases fitting TRBD1. This CDR3 is built from 13 residues. Germline-derived CDR1 and CDR2 are SGHKS and YYEKEE (reference sequence). V lost 0 bases and J lost 7; bases outside the gene matches: 3. The CDR3 here is CASSLEGAAGYTF. The CDR3 DNA is TGTGCCAGCAGCTTGGAGGGGGCGGCTGGCTACACCTTC.